Presented here are 7 T cell receptor beta chains from one specimen sequenced in a study of human versus mouse CDR3 diversity and MHC coevolution. Sequencing was performed with immunoSEQ multiplex PCR; in TCRdb, only in-frame clones are kept and a portion is missing. The profile covers approximately 81,000 clones, with about 93% appearing a single time and about 1.5% taken by the ten largest. The sample comprised naive CD4+ T cells from blood. Noted subset: CD45RO-negative CD62L-positive naive CD4 T cells. The receptor source for this set is a person between 25 and 70 years old in good health.

The chain recombines TRBV6-5 with TRBJ1-5; unclear D gene. The CDR3 extends over 14 amino acids. In germline, CDR1 is MNHEY, CDR2 SVGAGI. V lost 5 bases and J lost 7, with 15 bases in between. The CDR3 loop reads CASSSPTLRQPQHF. CDR3 bases: TGTGCCAGCAGTAGCCCCACCCTGCGGCAGCCCCAGCATTTT.

CDR3 in amino acids: CASSLGAGGSGANVLTF. For the CDR3, the DNA is TGTGCCAGCAGCTTAGGTGCAGGGGGCTCTGGGGCCAACGTCCTGACTTTC. The chain couples TRBV11-2 to TRBJ2-6, with 7 bases fitting TRBD1. There are 17 residues in the CDR3. The germline V gene encodes CDR1 SGHAT and CDR2 FQNNGV. V trimming: 1 base; J trimming: 0 bases; junction bases outside the gene matches: 3.

The chain combines TRBV19 with TRBJ1-6; D unclear. The germline V and J ends were trimmed by 7 bases and 0 bases, with 19 bases remaining between them. CDR1 LNHDA and CDR2 SQIVND come from the germline V gene (reference sequence). The CDR3 loop spans 18 amino acids. The CDR3 DNA sequence: TGTGCCAGTACTACTAGCTCGGGGAGGAGCTCCTATAATTCACCCCTCCACTTT. This sequence encodes CASTTSSGRSSYNSPLHF.

V and J are TRBV5-1 and TRBJ1-2, with D perhaps TRBD1 (6 bases). The V and J ends lost 0 bases and 2 bases respectively, with 8 bases between them. CDR1 and CDR2 from the germline V gene are SGHRS and YFSETQ. The CDR3 runs to 14 residues. The CDR3 here is CASSLEQGNYGYTF. As DNA, the CDR3 is TGCGCCAGCAGCTTGGAACAGGGAAACTATGGCTACACCTTC.

The CDR3 sequence: CASSPSGGAPNEQFF. The CDR3, as DNA: TGTGCCAGCAGCCCGTCCGGGGGAGCTCCCAATGAGCAGTTCTTC. The chain carries TRBV4-2 and TRBJ2-1; D may be TRBD2 (6 bases). The CDR3 consists of 15 residues. CDR1 LGHNA and CDR2 YNFKEQ come from the germline V gene. With 4 bases removed from V and 6 bases from J, the gap between germline ends came to 16 bases.

The V and J genes are TRBV6-5 and TRBJ1-1; tentatively, D is TRBD1 (5 bases). The CDR3 is 14 residues long. V was trimmed by 1 base and J by 5 bases, leaving 11 bases between them. The germline CDR1 and CDR2 sequences are MNHEY and SVGAGI. This CDR3 is CASSYLPGNTEAFF. The CDR3 DNA is TGTGCCAGCAGTTACTTGCCAGGGAATACTGAAGCTTTCTTT.

This sequence joins TRBV5-1 and TRBJ2-1; 9 bases are shared with TRBD2. The J segment lost 0 bases and the V segment lost 5 bases, leaving 18 bases of the junction unmatched. This CDR3 is built from 20 residues. Germline V gene lookup returns CDR1 SGHRS and CDR2 YFSETQ. Here the CDR3 DNA reads TGCGCCAGCAGATATGGCGGTAGAGGTAGCGGGGGCAGCTCCTACAATGAGCAGTTCTTC. Translating it yields CASRYGGRGSGGSSYNEQFF.